These 15 T cell receptor beta chains originate from one sample sequenced in a study of cytomegalovirus exposure and HLA in healthy donors. The PCR had 60 Vbeta and 13 Jbeta primers. Only in-frame clones appear in the TCRdb table, and some are missing; sequencing was by immunoSEQ multiplex PCR. The sample shows about 160,000 clones, around 77% of them seen only once. Sequenced material: PBMCs. The receptors stem from a man in his 60s in good health and CMV-seronegative.

The rearrangement joins TRBV30 to TRBJ1-5; D is unresolved. The CDR3 has 16 residues. V lost 3 bases, J lost 3 bases, and 18 bases lay in between. CDR1 and CDR2 from the germline V gene are GTSNPN and SVGIG (reference sequence). CDR3 nucleotides: TGTGCCTGGAGCCCGGGAGGCTCATTCTACAATCAGCCCCAGCATTTT. This translates into CAWSPGGSFYNQPQHF.

The V call is TRBV7-2, the J call TRBJ2-7; 8 nucleotides align to TRBD2. This CDR3 is 15 amino acids long. Germline CDR1 reads SGHTA; CDR2 reads FQGNSA. Trimming removed 5 bases from V and 3 bases from J; junction bases left unmatched: 9. The CDR3 coding sequence is TGTGCCAGCAGCCCCTTAGCGGGGAGTCACTACGAGCAGTACTTC. It encodes CASSPLAGSHYEQYF.

J is TRBJ1-2 and V is TRBV6-6; D unclear. The germline CDR1 and CDR2 sequences are MNHNY and SVGAGI (reference sequence). CDR3 length equals 12 residues. The V end lost 5 bases, the J end lost 7 bases, and 11 bases lay between the germline ends. The CDR3 spells CASSLSMAGYTF. CDR3 nucleotide sequence: TGTGCCAGCAGTCTCTCGATGGCTGGCTACACCTTC.

This clone was detected only once. The V call is TRBV7-2, the J call TRBJ1-4; possible D gene TRBD1, 6 bases. Trimming left V 1 base short and J 5 bases short, with 8 bases between. In germline, CDR1 is SGHTA, CDR2 FQGNSA. There are 14 residues in the CDR3. CDR3 sequence (DNA): TGTGCCAGCAGCTTAGGGACAGCCAATGAAAAACTGTTTTTT. The encoded protein is CASSLGTANEKLFF.

The count of this clone is one. J is TRBJ2-7 and V is TRBV5-1; D is undetermined. The germline V gene has CDR1 SGHRS and CDR2 YFSETQ. V lost 1 base, J lost 5 bases, and 7 bases lay in between. The CDR3 is 12 residues long. The CDR3 sequence is CASSLPSNEQYF. The DNA for the CDR3 is TGCGCCAGCAGCTTGCCGTCTAACGAGCAGTACTTC.

The J gene is TRBJ2-5, the V gene TRBV30; 7 bases are shared with TRBD1. The CDR3 contains 15 residues. Trimming took 1 base from V and 5 from J; bases not matched to a gene: 10. Per the germline V gene, CDR1 is GTSNPN and CDR2 is SVGIG (reference sequence). The CDR3 sequence: CAWSDGTAPGETQYF. For the CDR3, the DNA is TGTGCCTGGAGTGATGGGACAGCTCCCGGGGAGACCCAGTACTTC.

This rearrangement joins TRBV30 to TRBJ2-5; maybe TRBD2 (6 bases). Germline V gives CDR1 GTSNPN, CDR2 SVGIG (reference sequence). Trimming stripped 8 bases from V and 0 bases from J, with 10 bases between. The CDR3 is made up of 12 amino acids. The CDR3 bases are TGTGCCGGGGGGAGGAACCAAGAGACCCAGTACTTC. It yields the protein CAGGRNQETQYF.

The rearrangement joins TRBV27 to TRBJ1-3; no reliable D call. Germline values: CDR1 MNHEY, CDR2 SMNVEV (reference sequence). The CDR3 runs 15 residues. V lost 0 bases and J lost 1, with 7 bases in between. The CDR3 sequence: CASSLSPPSGNTIYF. The CDR3 bases are TGTGCCAGCAGTTTATCCCCCCCTTCTGGAAACACCATATATTTT.

The CDR3 is CASSADRGQGAGEQYF. CDR3 bases: TGTGCCAGCTCAGCGGATCGGGGACAGGGGGCGGGGGAGCAGTACTTC. The V call is TRBV18, the J call TRBJ2-7; TRBD1 matches at 12 bases. V dropped 5 bases and J dropped 7; count of bases not matched to a gene: 12. Germline V gene data show CDR1 as KGHSH and CDR2 as LQKENI. This CDR3 has 16 amino acids.

The chain uses TRBV7-2 and TRBJ2-7; no clear D gene. The germline gives CDR1 SGHTA, CDR2 FQGNSA. V dropped 1 base and J dropped 6 bases, with 10 bases sitting between them. This CDR3 is built from 13 residues. The DNA for the CDR3 is TGTGCCAGCAGCTTAGTTCGCCTAGGCGAGCAGTACTTC. It encodes CASSLVRLGEQYF. The full variable domain, with the rest looked up from reference TRBV7-2 and TRBJ2-7, is GAGVSQSPSNKVTEKGKDVELRCDPISGHTALYWYRQSLGQGLEFLIYFQGNSAPDKSGLPSDRFSAERTGGSVSTLTIQRTQQEDSAVYLCASSLVRLGEQYFGPGTRLTVT.

The V and J genes are TRBV2 and TRBJ2-7; 10 positions agree with TRBD1. The CDR3 has 13 residues. V was clipped by 9 bases and J by 5 bases; unmatched bases: 7. Per the germline V gene, CDR1 is SNHLY and CDR2 is FYNNEI. CDR3 bases: TGTGCCAGTTTCCGGGACAGGGGCGACGAGCAGTACTTC. This sequence encodes CASFRDRGDEQYF. Variable domain in full (rest from reference TRBV2 and TRBJ2-7): EPEVTQTPSHQVTQMGQEVILRCVPISNHLYFYWYRQILGQKVEFLVSFYNNEISEKSEIFDDQFSVERPDGSNFTLKIRSTKLEDSAMYFCASFRDRGDEQYFGPGTRLTVT.

The rearrangement joins TRBV5-8 to TRBJ2-7, with 14 positions matching TRBD2. The V and J ends lost 4 bases and 2 bases, in that order; junction bases with no gene match: 5. Germline V CDR1 and CDR2: SGHTS, YDEGEE. The length of the CDR3 is 16 residues. CDR3 DNA sequence: TGTGCCAGCAGCCCCCCGGGACTAGCGGGAGCCTACGAGCAGTACTTC. This translates into CASSPPGLAGAYEQYF.

The CDR3 region is CASSMRQDNEKLFF. CDR3 DNA: TGTGCCAGTAGTATGCGACAGGATAATGAAAAACTGTTTTTT. The V gene is TRBV19, the J gene TRBJ1-4; a weak D match, TRBD1 (6 bases). CDR3 length equals 14 residues. The germline CDR1 and CDR2 sequences are LNHDA and SQIVND (reference sequence). V was trimmed by 3 bases and J by 4 bases, leaving 9 bases between them.

This clone appeared once. At one end the junction does not follow the germline gene, possibly because of a read error. The V call is TRBV7-9, the J call TRBJ1-5; D gene ambiguous. This CDR3 has 18 amino acids. Germline CDR1 SEHNR, CDR2 FQNEAQ (reference sequence). The CDR3: CSSSFFFPALYSNQPQHF. The CDR3 DNA sequence: TGTTCCAGCAGCTTTTTTTTTCCAGCGCTGTATAGCAATCAGCCCCAGCATTTT.

The chain links TRBV7-9 to TRBJ2-3, with 8 bases fitting TRBD1. There are 12 residues in the CDR3. J was trimmed by 9 bases and V by 4 bases; bases with no gene match: 3. Germline CDR1 is SEHNR and CDR2 is FQNEAQ (reference sequence). CDR3 residues: CASSYGQGTQYF. Here the CDR3 DNA reads TGTGCCAGCAGCTATGGACAGGGCACGCAGTATTTT. The full variable domain, completed using reference TRBV7-9 and TRBJ2-3, is DTGVSQNPRHKITKRGQNVTFRCDPISEHNRLYWYRQTLGQGPEFLTYFQNEAQLEKSRLLSDRFSAERPKGSFSTLEIQRTEQGDSAMYLCASSYGQGTQYFGPGTRLTVL.